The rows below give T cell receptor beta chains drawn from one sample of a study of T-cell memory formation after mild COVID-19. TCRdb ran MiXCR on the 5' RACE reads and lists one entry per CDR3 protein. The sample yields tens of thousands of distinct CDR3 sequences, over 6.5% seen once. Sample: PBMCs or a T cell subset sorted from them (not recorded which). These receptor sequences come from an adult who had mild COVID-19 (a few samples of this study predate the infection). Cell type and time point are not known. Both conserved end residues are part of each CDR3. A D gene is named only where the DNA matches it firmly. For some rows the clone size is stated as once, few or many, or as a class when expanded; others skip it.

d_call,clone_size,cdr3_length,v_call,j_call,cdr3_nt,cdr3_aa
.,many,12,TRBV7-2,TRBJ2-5,TGTGCCAGCAGTAGCGCGCTAGGGACCCAGTACTTC,CASSSALGTQYF
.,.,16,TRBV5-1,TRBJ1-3,TGCGCCAGCAGCTTGGTTGGGCTCACCTCTGGAAACACCATATATTTT,CASSLVGLTSGNTIYF
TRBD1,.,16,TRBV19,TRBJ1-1,TGTGCCAGTAGTAGTACAGGGGCCCTACGGAACACTGAAGCTTTCTTT,CASSSTGALRNTEAFF
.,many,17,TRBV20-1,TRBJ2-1,TGCAGTGCTAGAGATCCAATTGGAGGAAGCAACTACAATGAGCAGTTCTTC,CSARDPIGGSNYNEQFF
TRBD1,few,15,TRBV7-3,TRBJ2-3,TGTGCCAGCAGCCCGACCGGGACAGACTCAGATACGCAGTATTTT,CASSPTGTDSDTQYF
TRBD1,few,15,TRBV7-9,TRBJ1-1,TGTGCCAGCAGCTTATGGGACAGGCCGAACACTGAAGCTTTCTTT,CASSLWDRPNTEAFF
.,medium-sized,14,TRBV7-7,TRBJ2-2,TGTGCCAGCAGCTTATCTAGGGACACCGGGGAGCTGTTTTTT,CASSLSRDTGELFF
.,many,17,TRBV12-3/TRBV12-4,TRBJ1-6,TGTGCCAGCGGCCCAGGACACAAGACTTCCTATAATTCACCCCTCCACTTT,CASGPGHKTSYNSPLHF
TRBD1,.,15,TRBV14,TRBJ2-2,TGTGCCAACAGCCAAGCCTGGACAGGGACCGGGGAGCTGTTTTTT,CANSQAWTGTGELFF
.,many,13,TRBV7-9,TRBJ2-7,TGTGCCAGCAGCTTAACGGGGGCGGGAGAGCAGTACTTC,CASSLTGAGEQYF
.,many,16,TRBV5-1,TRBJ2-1,TGCGCCAGCAGCTCCGAATTAACACCGCGCTACAATGAGCAGTTCTTC,CASSSELTPRYNEQFF
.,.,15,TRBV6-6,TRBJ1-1,TGTGCCAGCAGCCGGGGGTTCCCGGGAAACACTGAAGCTTTCTTT,CASSRGFPGNTEAFF
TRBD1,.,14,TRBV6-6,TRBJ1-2,TGTGCCAGCAGTTACTTGGACAGGGGGAATGGCTACACCTTC,CASSYLDRGNGYTF
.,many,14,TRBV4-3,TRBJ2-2,TGCGCCAGCAGCCAAAACAGGGCCATCGGGGAGCTGTTTTTT,CASSQNRAIGELFF
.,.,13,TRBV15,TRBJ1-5,TGTGCCACCAGCAGAGATGAAGGGGCCCACCAGCATTTT,CATSRDEGAHQHF
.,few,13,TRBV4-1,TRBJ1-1,TGCGCCAGCAGCCAAGATGTCGCGGCTGAAGCTTTCTTT,CASSQDVAAEAFF
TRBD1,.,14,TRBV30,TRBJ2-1,TGTGCCTGGAGTCCCGGGACAGCATACAATGAGCAGTTCTTC,CAWSPGTAYNEQFF
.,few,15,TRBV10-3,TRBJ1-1,TGTGCCATCAGTGACCCGGGACACTCGAACACTGAAGCTTTCTTT,CAISDPGHSNTEAFF
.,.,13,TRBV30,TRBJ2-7,TGTGCCTGGAGTCTAGTGGGTCCCTACGAGCAGTACTTC,CAWSLVGPYEQYF
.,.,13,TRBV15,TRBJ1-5,TGTGCCACCACCGGCAGGTCCAATCAGCCCCAGCATTTT,CATTGRSNQPQHF
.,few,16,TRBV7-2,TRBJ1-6,TGTGCCAGCAGCTTAGGAGGAACCAACTATAATTCACCCCTCCACTTT,CASSLGGTNYNSPLHF
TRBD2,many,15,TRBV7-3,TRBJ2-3,TGTGCCAGCAGCTTTTCAGCGGGAGGTGTAGATACGCAGTATTTT,CASSFSAGGVDTQYF
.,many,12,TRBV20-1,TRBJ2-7,TGCAGTGCTAGATCGGAAGCCAACGAGCAGTACTTC,CSARSEANEQYF
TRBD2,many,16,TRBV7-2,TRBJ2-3,TGTGCCAGCAGGCCTGGACTAGCGGGTTATTCGGATACGCAGTATTTT,CASRPGLAGYSDTQYF
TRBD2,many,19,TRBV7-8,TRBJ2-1,TGTGCCAGCAGCTCCATCCGGGTAGCGGGAGATCGGGTGCGGAATGAGCAGTTCTTC,CASSSIRVAGDRVRNEQFF
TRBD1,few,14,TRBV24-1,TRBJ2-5,TGTGCCACCAGTGAACCAGGACAGGGGGAGACCCAGTACTTC,CATSEPGQGETQYF
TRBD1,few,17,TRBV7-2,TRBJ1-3,TGTGCCAGCAGCTTAGGGGGGACAGGGGGCAGTGGAAACACCATATATTTT,CASSLGGTGGSGNTIYF
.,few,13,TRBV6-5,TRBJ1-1,TGTGCCAGCAGCGCCGCAGGGAGGACTGAAGCTTTCTTT,CASSAAGRTEAFF
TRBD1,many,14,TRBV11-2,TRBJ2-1,TGTGCCAGCAGCTCCGGGACAGGGTCTTATGAGCAGTTCTTC,CASSSGTGSYEQFF
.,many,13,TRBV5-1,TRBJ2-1,TGCGCCAGCAGCCCTACCTGGTCTAATGAGCAGTTCTTC,CASSPTWSNEQFF
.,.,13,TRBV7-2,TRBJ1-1,TGTGCCAGCAGCGTTCAATCAAACACTGAAGCTTTCTTT,CASSVQSNTEAFF
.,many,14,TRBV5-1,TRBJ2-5,TGCGCCAGCAGCTTGTCAAGTTACCAAGAGACCCAGTACTTC,CASSLSSYQETQYF
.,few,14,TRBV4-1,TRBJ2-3,TGCGCCAGCAGCCACCCGAGTTATCGGGATACGCAGTATTTT,CASSHPSYRDTQYF